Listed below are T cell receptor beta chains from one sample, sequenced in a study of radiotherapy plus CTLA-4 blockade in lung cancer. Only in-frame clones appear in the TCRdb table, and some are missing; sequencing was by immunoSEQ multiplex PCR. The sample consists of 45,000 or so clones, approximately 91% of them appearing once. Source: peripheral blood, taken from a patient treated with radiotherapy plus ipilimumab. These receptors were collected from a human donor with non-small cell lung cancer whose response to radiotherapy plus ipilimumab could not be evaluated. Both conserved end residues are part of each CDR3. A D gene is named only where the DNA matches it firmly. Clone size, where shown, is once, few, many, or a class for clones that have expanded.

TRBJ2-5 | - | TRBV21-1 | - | CASSNLETGSGVQETQYF | TGTGCCAGCAGCAATTTGGAGACTGGCTCGGGAGTCCAAGAGACCCAGTACTTC
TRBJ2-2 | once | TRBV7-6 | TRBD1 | CASSLGGQGATGELFF | TGTGCCAGCAGCTTAGGGGGACAGGGGGCCACCGGGGAGCTGTTTTTT
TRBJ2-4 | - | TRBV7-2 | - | CASSLVGATHGKNIQYF | TGTGCCAGCAGCTTAGTGGGAGCTACCCACGGCAAAAACATTCAGTACTTC
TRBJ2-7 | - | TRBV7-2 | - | CASSLDHGEQYF | TGTGCCAGCAGCTTAGACCACGGCGAGCAGTACTTC
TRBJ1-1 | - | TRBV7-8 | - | CASSLAGVRGQTEAFF | TGTGCCAGCAGCTTAGCTGGTGTCAGGGGCCAGACTGAAGCTTTCTTT
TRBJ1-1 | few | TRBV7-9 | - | CAMGHGTEAFF | TGTGCCATGGGTCACGGGACTGAAGCTTTCTTT
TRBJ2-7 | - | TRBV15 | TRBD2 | CATSRAGGPGEQYF | TGTGCCACCAGCAGAGCGGGAGGGCCTGGCGAGCAGTACTTC
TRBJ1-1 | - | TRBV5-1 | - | CASSRGGATEAFF | TGCGCCAGCAGCCGGGGGGGGGCCACTGAAGCTTTCTTT
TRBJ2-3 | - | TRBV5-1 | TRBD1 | CASSPGQASTDTQYF | TGCGCCAGCAGCCCTGGACAGGCTAGCACAGATACGCAGTATTTT
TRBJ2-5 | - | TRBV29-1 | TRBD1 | CSVEQDRGRSYQETQYF | TGCAGCGTTGAGCAGGACAGGGGACGTTCGTACCAAGAGACCCAGTACTTC
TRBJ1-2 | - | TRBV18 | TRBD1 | CASSFGTGGEDGYTF | TGTGCCAGCTCATTCGGGACAGGGGGCGAGGATGGCTACACCTTC
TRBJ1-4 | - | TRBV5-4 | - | CASSPGGSRTNEKLFF | TGTGCCAGCAGCCCTGGGGGGTCACGGACTAATGAAAAACTGTTTTTT
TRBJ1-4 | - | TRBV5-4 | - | CASSLVGGASTGQLFF | TGTGCCAGCAGCTTGGTAGGTGGGGCTTCTACCGGTCAACTGTTTTTT
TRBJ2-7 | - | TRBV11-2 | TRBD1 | CASSPTDRDEQYF | TGTGCCAGCAGCCCTACAGACAGGGACGAGCAGTACTTC
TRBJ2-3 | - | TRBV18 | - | CASSPIPSSTDTQYF | TGTGCCAGCTCACCAATCCCCTCTAGCACAGATACGCAGTATTTT
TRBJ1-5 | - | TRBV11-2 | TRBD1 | CASSPDRVHQPQHF | TGTGCCAGCAGCCCGGACAGGGTACATCAGCCCCAGCATTTT
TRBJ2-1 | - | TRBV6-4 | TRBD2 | CASSDPGRGLAAPNEQFF | TGTGCCAGCAGTGACCCAGGTAGGGGACTAGCGGCTCCCAATGAGCAGTTCTTC
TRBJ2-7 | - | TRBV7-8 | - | CASSTGRAYEQYF | TGTGCCAGCAGCACAGGACGAGCCTACGAGCAGTACTTC
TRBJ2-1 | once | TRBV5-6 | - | CASSPNWGLGNEQFF | TGTGCCAGCAGCCCAAATTGGGGGCTTGGGAATGAGCAGTTCTTC
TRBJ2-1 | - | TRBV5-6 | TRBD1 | CASSGDRGRPYNEQFF | TGTGCCAGCAGCGGGGACAGGGGGCGGCCCTACAATGAGCAGTTCTTC
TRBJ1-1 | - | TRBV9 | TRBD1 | CASSPRQGGLLAFF | TGTGCCAGCAGCCCACGACAGGGGGGACTATTGGCTTTCTTT
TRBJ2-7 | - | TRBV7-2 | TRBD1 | CASSLGGQGVHEQYF | TGTGCCAGCAGCTTAGGCGGACAGGGGGTACACGAGCAGTACTTC
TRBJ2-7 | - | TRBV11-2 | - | CASSLNGQPSYEQYF | TGTGCCAGCAGCCTCAACGGACAGCCCTCCTACGAGCAGTACTTC
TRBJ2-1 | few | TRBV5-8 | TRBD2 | CASSPRGTSGRIYEQFF | TGTGCCAGCAGCCCGCGAGGGACTAGCGGGAGAATCTATGAGCAGTTCTTC
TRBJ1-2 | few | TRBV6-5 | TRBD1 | CASTDRANYGYTF | TGTGCCAGCACGGACAGGGCAAACTATGGCTACACCTTC
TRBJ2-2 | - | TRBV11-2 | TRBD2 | CASSSQLAGATGELFF | TGTGCCAGCAGCTCCCAACTAGCGGGAGCTACCGGGGAGCTGTTTTTT
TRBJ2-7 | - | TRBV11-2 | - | CASSSRAGSPTKQYF | TGTGCCAGCAGCTCGCGCGCGGGTTCTCCTACGAAGCAGTACTTC
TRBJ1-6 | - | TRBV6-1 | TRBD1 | CASSLGQALRGALHF | TGTGCCAGCAGTCTTGGACAGGCCCTAAGGGGGGCCCTCCACTTT
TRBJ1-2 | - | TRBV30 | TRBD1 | CAWSQGDYGYTF | TGTGCCTGGAGCCAGGGGGACTATGGCTACACCTTC
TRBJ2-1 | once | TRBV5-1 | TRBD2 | CASSKPGTASGRDYNEQFF | TGCGCCAGCAGCAAACCTGGTACGGCTAGCGGGAGGGATTACAATGAGCAGTTCTTC
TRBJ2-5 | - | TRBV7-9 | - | CASSFDGGQETQYF | TGTGCCAGCAGCTTCGACGGGGGCCAAGAGACCCAGTACTTC
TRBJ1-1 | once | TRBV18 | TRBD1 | CASEGQGRTEAFF | TGTGCCAGCGAGGGACAGGGAAGGACTGAAGCTTTCTTT
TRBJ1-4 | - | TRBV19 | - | CASSTGLANEKLFF | TGTGCCAGTAGTACAGGGTTGGCTAATGAAAAACTGTTTTTT
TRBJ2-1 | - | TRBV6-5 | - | CASSYGRQREQFF | TGTGCCAGCAGTTACGGCAGACAGAGAGAGCAGTTCTTC
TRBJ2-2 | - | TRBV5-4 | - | CASSSLTTRSTGELFF | TGTGCCAGCAGCTCGCTGACCACCCGGAGTACCGGGGAGCTGTTTTTT
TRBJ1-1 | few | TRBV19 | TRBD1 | CASSIGTALNTEAFF | TGTGCCAGTAGTATTGGGACAGCCTTGAACACTGAAGCTTTCTTT
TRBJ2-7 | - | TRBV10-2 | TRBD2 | CASAWSGGTKSYEQYF | TGCGCCAGCGCCTGGAGTGGGGGGACTAAATCCTACGAGCAGTACTTC
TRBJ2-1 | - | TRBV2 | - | CASKRAYQFF | TGTGCCAGCAAGAGGGCTTACCAGTTCTTC
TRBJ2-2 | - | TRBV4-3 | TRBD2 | CASSPRSSGTNTGELFF | TGCGCCAGCAGCCCCCGTTCGAGCGGGACGAACACCGGGGAGCTGTTTTTT
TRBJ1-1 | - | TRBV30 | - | CALNRQQNTEAFF | TGTGCCTTAAACAGGCAACAGAACACTGAAGCTTTCTTT
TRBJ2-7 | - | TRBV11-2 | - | CASSPGQTYEQYF | TGTGCCAGCAGCCCCGGACAGACCTACGAGCAGTACTTC